A selection of T cell receptor beta chains follows, all from one sample in a study of T cell therapy after organ transplantation. What these receptors recognize is not known. Repertoires were generated with immunoSEQ multiplex PCR, while TCRdb's copy carries only in-frame clones and drops some. The sample consists of 15,000 to 25,000 clones, around 85% of them appearing once. The sequenced sample was CD8+ T cells from blood, obtained after autologous CMV-specific T cell therapy. The receptors derive from a human patient who had received a solid organ transplant and had CMV disease. Part of the T cells may come from the graft donor. Each CDR3 is given with its conserved first and last residue. A D gene is named only where the DNA matches it firmly. The listing skips clone size in some rows; elsewhere it reads once, few, many or a size class.

V: TRBV27; size: NA; J: TRBJ2-3; D: NA; CDR3: CASSLRRQDTQYF; DNA: TGTGCCAGCAGTTTACGGCGTCAAGATACGCAGTATTTT
V: TRBV2; size: NA; J: TRBJ2-7; D: NA; CDR3: CAVGQSYEQYF; DNA: TGTGCCGTAGGACAGTCCTACGAGCAGTACTTC
V: TRBV4-3; size: few; J: TRBJ1-4; D: NA; CDR3: CASSQEGGSISEKLFF; DNA: TGCGCCAGCAGCCAAGAAGGAGGGTCCATCTCCGAAAAACTGTTTTTT
V: TRBV9; size: NA; J: TRBJ1-3; D: NA; CDR3: CASSVDSSGNTIYF; DNA: TGTGCCAGCAGCGTCGACAGTTCTGGAAACACCATATATTTT
V: TRBV5-8; size: NA; J: TRBJ1-5; D: NA; CDR3: CASSIQGYSNQPQHF; DNA: TGTGCCAGCAGCATCCAGGGGTATAGCAATCAGCCCCAGCATTTT
V: TRBV6-4; size: few; J: TRBJ2-3; D: TRBD1; CDR3: CASSDRGGTDTQYF; DNA: TGTGCCAGCAGCGACAGGGGAGGCACAGATACGCAGTATTTT